The clone carrying this T cell receptor (beta chain) is a singleton in its sample. Its antigen is not known. This sample's time point: newly diagnosed, previously untreated cHL patient sample. The CD8+ T cells came from thawed PBMCs through magnetic negative selection. What served as comparison were PBMCs in newly diagnosed, untreated classical Hodgkin lymphoma. The sample belongs to a study of PD-1 blockade in classical Hodgkin lymphoma. Whole-study findings and limits: Baseline TCR diversity was reportedly lower in newly diagnosed patients than healthy donors. Factors driving the repertoire differences, possibly disease activity or prior therapy, remain undefined.

The CDR3 totals 11 residues. Germline lookup yields CDR1 SQVTM and CDR2 ANQGSEA. The germline V and J ends were trimmed by 4 bases and 10 bases, with 14 bases remaining between them. Generated by immunoSEQ multiplex PCR, the TCRdb table keeps only in-frame clones and is missing some. The data show 9,000 to 10,000 clones, under 90% seen once. This chain connects TRBV29-1 to TRBJ2-7; D unclear. Sequencing was done on a sample of CD8+ T cells from blood. The clonotype originates from a human donor with classical Hodgkin lymphoma. The CDR3 loop reads CSVVTQTRQYF. CDR3 nucleotides: TGCAGCGTTGTAACACAGACCAGACAGTACTTC.